Listed below are T cell receptor beta chains from one sample, sequenced in a study of blood T cell repertoires in COVID-19. The table came from immunoSEQ multiplex PCR; TCRdb's copy has only in-frame clones and leaves some out. The sample contains approximately 250,000 clones, less than 90% of which appear only once. Sequencing input: peripheral blood. The source of these receptors is a man younger than 40 with active or convalescent COVID-19. Both conserved end residues are part of each CDR3. D genes are given only for firm matches. Expanded clones get a size class; other rows say once, few or many, or leave the size out.

d_call j_call v_call clone_size cdr3_nt cdr3_aa
TRBD2 TRBJ2-1 TRBV5-1 once TGCGCCAGCAGCTCCACCCAGGGTAGCGGGGGTTGGTTCTTC CASSSTQGSGGWFF
- TRBJ2-5 TRBV5-6 - TGTGCCAGCAGCATACAAGAGACCCAGTACTTC CASSIQETQYF
- TRBJ2-3 TRBV5-1 - TGCGCCAGCAGCTTGGGCGGGATGGATACGCAGTATTTT CASSLGGMDTQYF
- TRBJ1-3 TRBV5-1 once TGCGCCAGCAGCTTGGTGGCAGGGCGATCTCGAACTGGAAACACCATATATTTT CASSLVAGRSRTGNTIYF
- TRBJ1-6 TRBV18 once TGTGCCAGCTCAACGGACAGAAAAAATTCACCCCTCCACTTT CASSTDRKNSPLHF
TRBD1 TRBJ2-7 TRBV15 - TGTGCCACCAGCCAAGACAGGGTTGGATACGAGCAGTACTTC CATSQDRVGYEQYF
TRBD2 TRBJ2-2 TRBV7-6 - TGTGCCAGCAGCTGGTACAAGACTAGCGATTTCAACACCGGGGAGCTGTTTTTT CASSWYKTSDFNTGELFF
- TRBJ2-6 TRBV7-2 - TGTGCCAGCAGCTTATACTCGACTAAAGGGGCCAACGTCCTGACTTTC CASSLYSTKGANVLTF
- TRBJ1-5 TRBV4-2 - TGTGCCAGCAGCCAAGATCTGACCCGAGGGGGTCAGCCCCAGCATTTT CASSQDLTRGGQPQHF
TRBD2 TRBJ2-5 TRBV7-6 - TGTGCCAGCAGCCTCGGACTAGCGGGGGGGCAAGAGACCCAGTACTTC CASSLGLAGGQETQYF
TRBD2 TRBJ2-2 TRBV6-5 - TGTGCCAGCAGTTACGGGCTAGCGGGGGGTACCGGGGAGCTGTTTTTT CASSYGLAGGTGELFF
- TRBJ2-1 TRBV5-1 - TGCGCCAGCATCCCTTATGGCGGGGCAAGGAATGAGCAGTTCTTC CASIPYGGARNEQFF
- TRBJ2-4 TRBV24-1 - TGTGCCACCTACCCCCTACAGGTCTCAGCCAAAAACATTCAGTACTTC CATYPLQVSAKNIQYF
- TRBJ1-2 TRBV6-5 - TGTGCCAGCACCCCAAGCGGGGTAAACTATGGCTACACCTTC CASTPSGVNYGYTF
- TRBJ2-1 TRBV9 - TGTGCCAGCAGCGTATACCCTGGGAGCTCCTACAATGAGCAGTTCTTC CASSVYPGSSYNEQFF
TRBD2 TRBJ2-5 TRBV6-4 - TGTGCCAGCAGGGAGGGGACTAGCGGGGGGCCCCCCCAAGAGACCCAGTACTTC CASREGTSGGPPQETQYF
- TRBJ2-7 TRBV11-2 few TGTGCCAGCAGCCAATGGGACACCTCCTACGAGCAGTACTTC CASSQWDTSYEQYF
- TRBJ1-1 TRBV7-3 - TGTGCCAGCACCCACCTTAGGGGAGGCACTGAAGCTTTCTTT CASTHLRGGTEAFF
- TRBJ1-1 TRBV29-1 - TGCAGCGCTAGGACAGAGTATGAAGCTTTCTTT CSARTEYEAFF
- TRBJ1-3 TRBV4-1 - TGCGCCAGCAGCCAGGAGGGGTCTGCTGGAAACACCATATATTTT CASSQEGSAGNTIYF
TRBD1 TRBJ1-3 TRBV6-5 - TGTGCCAGCAGATCGGACAGGAGCTCTGGAAACACCATATATTTT CASRSDRSSGNTIYF
- TRBJ1-6 TRBV19 - TGTGCCAGTAATGAGGGGACACTAAATTCACCCCTCCACTTT CASNEGTLNSPLHF
- TRBJ1-3 TRBV19 - TGTGCCAGCATATCCAGACAGCGTGTCGCTGGAAACACCATATATTTT CASISRQRVAGNTIYF
- TRBJ1-4 TRBV9 - TGTGCCAGCAGCGTAGCGGGTACAACTAATGAAAAACTGTTTTTT CASSVAGTTNEKLFF
- TRBJ2-7 TRBV5-1 - TGCGCCAGCAGCGTGGACACATCCTACGAGCAGTACTTC CASSVDTSYEQYF
- TRBJ2-5 TRBV15 once TGTGCCACCAGCAGAGACGGGATGGGCCGGGAGACCCAGTACTTC CATSRDGMGRETQYF
TRBD2 TRBJ2-1 TRBV6-5 - TGTGCCAGCAGGGTAGCGGGGGGGCCGATCAATGAGCAGTTCTTC CASRVAGGPINEQFF
TRBD2 TRBJ2-5 TRBV12-5 few TGTGCTAGTGGTCAAACGACTAGCGGGGGCACAGGGCAAGAGACCCAGTACTTC CASGQTTSGGTGQETQYF
TRBD1 TRBJ2-2 TRBV6-5 - TGTGCCAGCAGCGAGACAGGGGCCGGGGAGCTGTTTTTT CASSETGAGELFF
TRBD1 TRBJ2-3 TRBV5-1 - TGCGCCAGCAGCTTGGTTGCTGGGAAGGGACAGCCAGCAGTAGATACGCAGTATTTT CASSLVAGKGQPAVDTQYF
- TRBJ2-3 TRBV6-5 - TGTGCCAGCAGTCCACTGGTAGAAACAGATACGCAGTATTTT CASSPLVETDTQYF
- TRBJ2-7 TRBV10-2 - TGCGCCACCTTCGGGTACGGCGAGCAGTACTTC CATFGYGEQYF
- TRBJ2-1 TRBV15 - TGTGCCACCAGCAGAGATGTACGGGATGAGCAGTTCTTC CATSRDVRDEQFF
TRBD1 TRBJ2-1 TRBV18 - TGTGCCAGCTCACCAGGTCTACAGGGGGCAGTTTTTGGCAACGAGCAGTTCTTC CASSPGLQGAVFGNEQFF
- TRBJ1-6 TRBV6-4 - TGTGCCAGCAGTTCCCACGGGGATGCCAATTCACCCCTCCACTTT CASSSHGDANSPLHF
TRBD2 TRBJ2-3 TRBV6-2/TRBV6-3 - TGTGCCAGCAGTTACGGTGGGTTGAAGCGGGGGGCCAATACGCAGTATTTT CASSYGGLKRGANTQYF
- TRBJ1-1 TRBV11-2 - TGTGCCAGCAGCTTTCCCAGACAGAACACTGAAGCTTTCTTT CASSFPRQNTEAFF
- TRBJ2-7 TRBV6-5 once TGTGCCAGCATTAACAGGGACCACGAGCAGTACTTC CASINRDHEQYF
TRBD2 TRBJ2-7 TRBV14 - TGTGCCAGCAGCCTTGGGAGGGGTTCGGGTACCCCTCGGGACGAGCAGTACTTC CASSLGRGSGTPRDEQYF
TRBD2 TRBJ2-1 TRBV12-5 few TGTGCTAGTGGTTTGGGACTAGCAGGTTCCTACAATGAGCAGTTCTTC CASGLGLAGSYNEQFF
TRBD2 TRBJ2-3 TRBV30 - TGTGCCTCAAGGCGGGCGGGACTAGCGGGGAGCACAGATACGCAGTATTTT CASRRAGLAGSTDTQYF
- TRBJ2-7 TRBV19 - TGTGCCAGTAGTGCCGCAAGCTTCCACGAGCAGTACTTC CASSAASFHEQYF
TRBD2 TRBJ2-3 TRBV4-3 - TGCGCCAGCAGCCCGGTAGCGGGGAGTCCAGATACGCAGTATTTT CASSPVAGSPDTQYF
- TRBJ2-7 TRBV3-1/TRBV3-2 - TGTGCCAGCAGCCCTATGACACTGAGCTCCTACGAGCAGTACTTC CASSPMTLSSYEQYF
- TRBJ2-3 TRBV24-1 - TGTGCCACCAGTGGCGGGGGACAACTCACAGATACGCAGTATTTT CATSGGGQLTDTQYF
TRBD2 TRBJ2-3 TRBV6-5 - TGTGCCAGCAGTTACTCTAGCGGGGGGGGGACAGATACGCAGTATTTT CASSYSSGGGTDTQYF
- TRBJ1-1 TRBV18 - TGTGCCAGCTCACCACCGATTCAGGGGTTTGTAGCTGAAGCTTTCTTT CASSPPIQGFVAEAFF
- TRBJ2-3 TRBV14 - TGTGCCAGCAGCCCCCTTCGCGGGGCAGATACGCAGTATTTT CASSPLRGADTQYF
TRBD2 TRBJ2-7 TRBV6-6 few TGTGCCAGCGGGACCGGGACTAGTTTTGTCGAGCAGTACTTC CASGTGTSFVEQYF
- TRBJ1-5 TRBV19 - TGTGCCAGTAGTATAGCAGGGTCTCAGCCCCAGCATTTT CASSIAGSQPQHF
- TRBJ1-1 TRBV19 - TGTGCCAGTAGTAAGACAGGCACTGAAGCTTTCTTT CASSKTGTEAFF
TRBD2 TRBJ2-3 TRBV30 - TGTGCCTGGAGTGTGCTAGCGGGGGCCACAGATACGCAGTATTTT CAWSVLAGATDTQYF
- TRBJ2-1 TRBV11-2 few TGTGCCAGCAGCCCTATTTCCCGGTCCGCCAATCAGGTCTATGAGCAGTTCTTC CASSPISRSANQVYEQFF
- TRBJ1-2 TRBV15 - TGTGCCACCAGCAGAGTGCCCGGACAAGCGCACTATGGCTACACCTTC CATSRVPGQAHYGYTF
- TRBJ2-1 TRBV6-2/TRBV6-3 once TGTGCCAGCAGTTACAAGCCGGGAGTCAAGTTCTTC CASSYKPGVKFF
TRBD1 TRBJ1-2 TRBV30 - TGTGCCTGGATTAAGGCTGGACAGGCCGCAGGCGGCTACACCTTC CAWIKAGQAAGGYTF
TRBD2 TRBJ2-2 TRBV19 - TGTGCCAGTAGTTCTAGCGGGGGTAAAACCGGGGAGCTGTTTTTT CASSSSGGKTGELFF
- TRBJ2-2 TRBV9 - TGTGCCAGCAGCCCTCAGACGGGGAACACCGGGGAGCTGTTTTTT CASSPQTGNTGELFF
- TRBJ1-2 TRBV9 - TGTGCCAGCAGCGTCGGGGGCTATGGCTACACCTTC CASSVGGYGYTF